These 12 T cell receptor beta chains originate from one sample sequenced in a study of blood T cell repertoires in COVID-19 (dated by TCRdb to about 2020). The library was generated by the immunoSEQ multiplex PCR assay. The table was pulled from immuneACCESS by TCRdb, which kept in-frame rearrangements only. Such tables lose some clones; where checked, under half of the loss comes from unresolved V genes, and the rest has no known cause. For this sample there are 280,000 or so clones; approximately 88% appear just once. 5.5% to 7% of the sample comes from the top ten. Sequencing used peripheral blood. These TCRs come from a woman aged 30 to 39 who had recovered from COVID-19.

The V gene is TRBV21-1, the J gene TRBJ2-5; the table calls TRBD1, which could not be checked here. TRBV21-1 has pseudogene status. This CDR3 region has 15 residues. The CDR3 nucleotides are TGTGCCAGCAGTACAAAGGGGGACAGGGGGGAGACCCAGTACTTC. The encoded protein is CASSTKGDRGETQYF.

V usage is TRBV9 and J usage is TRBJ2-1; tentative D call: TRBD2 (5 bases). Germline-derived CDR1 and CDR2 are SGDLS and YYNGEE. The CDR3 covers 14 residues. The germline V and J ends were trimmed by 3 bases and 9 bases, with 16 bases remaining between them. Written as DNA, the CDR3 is TGTGCCAGCAGCGCCCCACCCGGTGAGGGTGAGCAGTTCTTC. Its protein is CASSAPPGEGEQFF.

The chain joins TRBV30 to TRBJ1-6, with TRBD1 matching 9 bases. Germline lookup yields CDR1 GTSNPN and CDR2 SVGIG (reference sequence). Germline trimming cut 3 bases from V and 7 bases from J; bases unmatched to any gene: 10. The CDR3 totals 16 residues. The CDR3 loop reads CAWSPLPGQGNSPLHF. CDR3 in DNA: TGTGCCTGGAGCCCCCTCCCGGGACAGGGCAATTCACCCCTCCACTTT.

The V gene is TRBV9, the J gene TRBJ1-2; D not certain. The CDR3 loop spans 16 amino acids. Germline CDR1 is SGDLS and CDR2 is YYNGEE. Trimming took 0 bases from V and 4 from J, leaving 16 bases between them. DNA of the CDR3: TGTGCCAGCAGCGTAGCGCCGGAGACTCCAGCCTATGGCTACACCTTC. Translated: CASSVAPETPAYGYTF.

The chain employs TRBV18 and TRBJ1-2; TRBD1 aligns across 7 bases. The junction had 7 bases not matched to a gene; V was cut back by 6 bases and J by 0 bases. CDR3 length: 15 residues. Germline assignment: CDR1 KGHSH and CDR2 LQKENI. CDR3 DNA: TGTGCCAGCTCTCCTCGGGACAGACCTAACTATGGCTACACCTTC. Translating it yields CASSPRDRPNYGYTF.

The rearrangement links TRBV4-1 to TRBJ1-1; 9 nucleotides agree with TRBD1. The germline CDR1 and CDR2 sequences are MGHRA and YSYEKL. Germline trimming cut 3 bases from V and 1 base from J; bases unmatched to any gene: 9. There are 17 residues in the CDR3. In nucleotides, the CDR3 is TGCGCCAGCAGCCAGGACCCTCTACAGGGGGCGAACACTGAAGCTTTCTTT. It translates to CASSQDPLQGANTEAFF.

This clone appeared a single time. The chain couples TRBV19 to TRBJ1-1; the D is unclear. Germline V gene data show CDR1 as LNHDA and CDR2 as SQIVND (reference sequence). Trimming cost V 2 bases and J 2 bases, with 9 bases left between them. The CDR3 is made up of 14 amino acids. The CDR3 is CASSIREDNTEAFF. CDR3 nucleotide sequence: TGTGCCAGTAGTATACGGGAAGATAACACTGAAGCTTTCTTT.

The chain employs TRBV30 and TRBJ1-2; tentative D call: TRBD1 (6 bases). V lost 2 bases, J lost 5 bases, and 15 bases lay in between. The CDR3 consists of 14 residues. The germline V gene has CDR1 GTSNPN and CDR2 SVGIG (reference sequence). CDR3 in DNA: TGTGCCTGGAGTATTGGGCAGGGGTTATATGGCTACACCTTC. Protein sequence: CAWSIGQGLYGYTF.

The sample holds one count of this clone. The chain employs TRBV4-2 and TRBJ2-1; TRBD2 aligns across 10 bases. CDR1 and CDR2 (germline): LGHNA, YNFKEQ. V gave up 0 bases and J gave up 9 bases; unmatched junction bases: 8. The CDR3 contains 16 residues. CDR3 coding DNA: TGTGCCAGCAGCCAAGACTTAGAGCGGGGGGGCGGTGAGCAGTTCTTC. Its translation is CASSQDLERGGGEQFF.

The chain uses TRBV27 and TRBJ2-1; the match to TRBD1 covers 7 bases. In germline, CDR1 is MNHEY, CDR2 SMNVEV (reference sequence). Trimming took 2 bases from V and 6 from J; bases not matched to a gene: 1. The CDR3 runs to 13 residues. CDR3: CASSLGTVNEQFF. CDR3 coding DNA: TGTGCCAGCAGTTTAGGGACAGTCAATGAGCAGTTCTTC.

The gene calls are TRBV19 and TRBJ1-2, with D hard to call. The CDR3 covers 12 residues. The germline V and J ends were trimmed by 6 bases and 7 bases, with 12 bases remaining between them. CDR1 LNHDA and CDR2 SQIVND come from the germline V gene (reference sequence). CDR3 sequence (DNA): TGTGCCAGTAGAATCCCGGGTGCTGGCTACACCTTC. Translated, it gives CASRIPGAGYTF. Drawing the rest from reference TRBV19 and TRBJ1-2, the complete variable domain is DGGITQSPKYLFRKEGQNVTLSCEQNLNHDAMYWYRQDPGQGLRLIYYSQIVNDFQKGDIAEGYSVSREKKESFPLTVTSAQKNPTAFYLCASRIPGAGYTFGSGTRLTVV.

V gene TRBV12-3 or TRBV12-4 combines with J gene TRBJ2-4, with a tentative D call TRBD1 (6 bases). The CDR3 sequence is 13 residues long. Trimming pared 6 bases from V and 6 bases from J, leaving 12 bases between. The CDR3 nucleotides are TGTGCCAGCAGCCTCAGGGGACCAAACATTCAGTACTTC. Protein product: CASSLRGPNIQYF.